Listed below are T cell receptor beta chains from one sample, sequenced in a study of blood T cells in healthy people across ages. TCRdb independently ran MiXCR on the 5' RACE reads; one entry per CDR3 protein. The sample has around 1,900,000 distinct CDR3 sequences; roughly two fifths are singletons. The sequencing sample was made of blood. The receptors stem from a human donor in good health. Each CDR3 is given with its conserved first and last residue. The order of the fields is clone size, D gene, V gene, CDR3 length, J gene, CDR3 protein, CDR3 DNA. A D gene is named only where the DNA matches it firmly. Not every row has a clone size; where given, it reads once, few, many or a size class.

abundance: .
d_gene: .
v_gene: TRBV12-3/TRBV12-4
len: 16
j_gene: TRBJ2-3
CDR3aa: CASTNGTSFTTDTQYF
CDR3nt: TGTGCCAGCACTAACGGGACCTCTTTTACGACAGATACGCAGTATTTT

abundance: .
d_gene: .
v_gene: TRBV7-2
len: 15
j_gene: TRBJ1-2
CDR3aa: CASSLSRGANYGYTF
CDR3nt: TGCGCCAGCAGCTTGAGCAGGGGAGCCAACTATGGCTACACCTTC

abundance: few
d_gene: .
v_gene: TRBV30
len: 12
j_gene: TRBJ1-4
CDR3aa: CAWTGRMGELFF
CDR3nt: TGTGCCTGGACGGGGAGGATGGGGGAACTGTTTTTT

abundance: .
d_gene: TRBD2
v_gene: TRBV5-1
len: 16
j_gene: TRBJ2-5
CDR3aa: CASSLGTSGAHGEQYF
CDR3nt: TGCGCCAGCAGCTTGGGCACTAGCGGGGCCCATGGTGAGCAGTACTTC

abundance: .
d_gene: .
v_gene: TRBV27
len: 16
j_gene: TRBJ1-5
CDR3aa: CASSSAGTVGNQPQHF
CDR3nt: TGTGCCAGCAGTTCGGCGGGTACAGTGGGCAATCAGCCCCAGCATTTT

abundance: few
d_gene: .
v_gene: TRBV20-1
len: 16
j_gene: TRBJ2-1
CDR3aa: CSAITRTGVSYNEQFF
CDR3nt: TGCAGTGCTATCACGAGAACCGGGGTCTCCTACAATGAGCAGTTCTTC

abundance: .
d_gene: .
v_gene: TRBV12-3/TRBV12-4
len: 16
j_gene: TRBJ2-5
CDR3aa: CASSTRTVGYQETQYF
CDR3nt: TGTGCCAGCAGTACTAGGACAGTCGGGTACCAAGAGACCCAGTACTTC

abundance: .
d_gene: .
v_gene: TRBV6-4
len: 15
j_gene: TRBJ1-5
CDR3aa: CANPRTADSNQPQHF
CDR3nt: TGTGCCAATCCAAGGACAGCGGATAGCAATCAGCCCCAGCATTTT

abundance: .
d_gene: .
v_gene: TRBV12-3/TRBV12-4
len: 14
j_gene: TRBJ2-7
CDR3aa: CASSLQGARYEQYF
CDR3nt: TGTGCCAGCAGCTTACAGGGAGCACGGTACGAGCAGTACTTC

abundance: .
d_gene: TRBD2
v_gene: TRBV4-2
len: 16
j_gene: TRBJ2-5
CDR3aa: CASSQQSGGDKETQYF
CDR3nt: TGTGCCAGCAGCCAACAAAGCGGGGGGGATAAAGAGACCCAGTACTTC

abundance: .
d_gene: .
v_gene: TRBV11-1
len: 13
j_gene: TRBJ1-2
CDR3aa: CASSFNGIYGYTF
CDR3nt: TGTGCCAGCAGCTTCAACGGGATCTATGGCTACACCTTC

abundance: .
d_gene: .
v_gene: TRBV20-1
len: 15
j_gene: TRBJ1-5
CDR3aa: CSARPTSGVRQPQHF
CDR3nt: TGCAGTGCTAGACCAACTAGCGGGGTCCGTCAGCCCCAGCATTTT

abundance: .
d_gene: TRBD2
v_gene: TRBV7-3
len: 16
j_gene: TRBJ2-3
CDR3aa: CASSLIAGVPTDTQYF
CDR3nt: TGTGCCAGCAGCTTAATAGCGGGCGTACCCACAGATACGCAGTATTTT

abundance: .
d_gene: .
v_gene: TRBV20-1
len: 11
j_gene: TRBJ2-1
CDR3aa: CSARDGGYQFF
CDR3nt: TGCAGTGCTAGAGATGGGGGTTACCAGTTCTTC

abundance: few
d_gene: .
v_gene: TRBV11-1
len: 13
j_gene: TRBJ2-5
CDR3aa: CASSRDLRETQYF
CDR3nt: TGTGCCAGCAGCCGGGACCTTCGAGAGACCCAGTACTTC

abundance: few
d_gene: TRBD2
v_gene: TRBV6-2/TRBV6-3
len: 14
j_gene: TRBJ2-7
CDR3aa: CASRTSDGAYEQYF
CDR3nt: TGTGCCAGCAGGACTAGCGACGGGGCCTACGAGCAGTACTTC

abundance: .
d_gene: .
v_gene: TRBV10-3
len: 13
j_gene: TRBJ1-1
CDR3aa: CAISGTVNTEAFF
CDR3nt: TGTGCCATCAGCGGGACGGTGAACACTGAAGCTTTCTTT

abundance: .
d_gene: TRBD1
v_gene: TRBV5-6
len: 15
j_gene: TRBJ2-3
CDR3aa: CASSLGDRNSDTQYF
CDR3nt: TGTGCCAGCAGCTTAGGGGACAGAAACTCAGATACGCAGTATTTT

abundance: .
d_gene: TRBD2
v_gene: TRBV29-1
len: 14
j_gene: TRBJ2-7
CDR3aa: CSVLGGDTSYEQYF
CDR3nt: TGCAGCGTTCTCGGGGGGGACACTTCCTACGAGCAGTACTTC

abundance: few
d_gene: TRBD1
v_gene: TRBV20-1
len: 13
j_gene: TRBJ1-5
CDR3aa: CSASDRVDQPQHF
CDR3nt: TGCAGTGCCAGCGACAGGGTGGATCAGCCCCAGCATTTT

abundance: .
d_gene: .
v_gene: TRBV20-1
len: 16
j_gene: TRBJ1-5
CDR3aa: CSARVHGGRDNQPQHF
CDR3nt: TGCAGTGCTAGGGTTCACGGGGGGCGCGACAATCAGCCCCAGCATTTT

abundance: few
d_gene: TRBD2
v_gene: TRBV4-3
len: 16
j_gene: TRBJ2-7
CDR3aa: CASSQDGQRGSYEQYF
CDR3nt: TGCGCCAGCAGCCAAGATGGCCAGCGGGGATCCTACGAGCAGTACTTC

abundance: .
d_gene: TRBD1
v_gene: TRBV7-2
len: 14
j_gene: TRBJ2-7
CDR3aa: CASSQRDRTYEQYF
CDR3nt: TGTGCCAGCAGCCAACGGGACAGGACCTACGAGCAGTACTTC

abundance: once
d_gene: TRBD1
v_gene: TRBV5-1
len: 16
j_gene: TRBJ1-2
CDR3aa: CASSYRDRGANYGYTF
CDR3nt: TGCGCCAGCAGTTACCGGGACAGGGGGGCGAACTATGGCTACACCTTC

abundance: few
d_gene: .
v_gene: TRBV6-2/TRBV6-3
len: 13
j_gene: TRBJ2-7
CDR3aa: CASSYSFGYEQYF
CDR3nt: TGTGCCAGCAGTTACTCGTTCGGGTACGAGCAGTACTTC

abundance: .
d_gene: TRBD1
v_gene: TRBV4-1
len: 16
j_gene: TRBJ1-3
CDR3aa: CASSQGQGASGNTIYF
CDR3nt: TGCGCCAGCAGCCAAGGCCAGGGGGCATCTGGAAACACCATATATTTT